This T cell receptor beta chain was captured by sequencing in a study of cytomegalovirus exposure and HLA in healthy donors. Whole-study context: An earlier analysis found some 100 million unique TCR beta sequences from roughly 170 million T cells.

Germline lookup yields CDR1 ENHRY and CDR2 SYGVKD. Trimming cost V 10 bases and J 0 bases, with 13 bases left between them. The CDR3 length is 13 residues. It was with 60 Vbeta and 13 Jbeta primers that the PCR ran. The assay was immunoSEQ multiplex PCR, and TCRdb's table has in-frame clones only and misses some. The listing contains tens of thousands of clones. As for this clone: Its specificity is not known.

At sampling all donors were nominally healthy, likely with unrecorded immune exposures. General study findings and limits: A later analysis revealed that TCR association rates differed between HLA loci, peaking at DRB1 and bottoming out at HLA-C. A later analysis linked a missense variant in DCLRE1C to the trimming of TCR beta V and J genes.

J is TRBJ2-7 and V is TRBV10-3; tentative D call: TRBD2 (5 bases). The clonotype comes from a man aged 40-49 years in good health and CMV-seronegative. The specimen was PBMCs. This chain's CDR3 is CATHPGISYEQYF. CDR3 sequence (DNA): TGTGCCACCCACCCGGGGATCTCCTACGAGCAGTACTTC.